This TCR beta chain stems from a study of cytomegalovirus exposure and HLA in healthy donors. The PCR contained 60 Vbeta and 13 Jbeta primers. The data were produced by immunoSEQ multiplex PCR, yet TCRdb's version contains in-frame clones alone and is incomplete. Among approximately 190,000 clones listed, 75% to 90% were seen once. Overall study findings and caveats: A later analysis found common viral pathogens apparently linked to several of the most significant clusters. The only immune exposure information that was available was CMV serostatus. About 87% or about 30% of the time was how often most TCR beta V segments were productive, according to an earlier analysis.

CDR1 SGHDT and CDR2 YYEEEE come from the germline V gene. The V and J ends lost 4 bases and 4 bases, in that order; junction bases with no gene match: 5. The CDR3 contains 15 residues. Details on this clone: Its antigen is unknown.

The clonotype originates from a woman aged 45-59 years in good health and CMV-seropositive. V usage is TRBV5-6 and J usage is TRBJ2-5; 12 bases are a match to TRBD1. The sample was PBMCs. This CDR3 is CASSTGQGAGETQYF. CDR3 DNA sequence: TGTGCCAGCAGCACGGGACAGGGGGCAGGAGAGACCCAGTACTTC.